This entry is about one T cell receptor (beta chain). Its antigen is unknown. The assay was immunoSEQ multiplex PCR, and TCRdb's table has in-frame clones only and misses some. The data contain 70,000 to 100,000 clones, about 93% of them singletons. The sample is drawn from a study of T cell responses to AZD1222 COVID-19 vaccine. Study-level results: Seropositivity was recorded at baseline in only a handful of AZD1222 recipients.

This CDR3 has 14 amino acids. The germline V and J ends were trimmed by 6 bases and 1 base, with 12 bases remaining between them. Germline V gene lookup returns CDR1 LGHNT and CDR2 FRNRAP. This sample comprised peripheral blood, obtained 28 days after the second AZD1222 dose. The receptor was isolated from an adult who received the AZD1222 COVID-19 vaccine. The V call is TRBV12-5, the J call TRBJ1-1; weak D call: TRBD1 (6 bases). In nucleotides, the CDR3 is TGTGCTAGTGGAGAGGACAGCCCGAACACTGAAGCTTTCTTT. Its protein product is CASGEDSPNTEAFF.